The 4 T cell receptor beta chains below come from one sample, sequenced in a study of yellow fever vaccine responses in identical twins. TCRdb fed the RT-PCR reads into MiXCR, producing one record per CDR3 protein. The sample contains about 6,900 distinct CDR3 sequences, about 83% of which appear only once. Specimen: T cells from blood (PBMCs), unsorted or a sorted subset (not recorded which), collected before or after yellow fever vaccination (not recorded which). The receptors here all came from a woman between 18 and 29 years old who received the yellow fever vaccine.

The rearrangement links TRBV15 to TRBJ2-1, with D possibly TRBD2 on 5 matching bases. V was shortened by 3 bases and J by 1 base, with 13 bases between the two germline ends. This CDR3 contains 16 residues. CDR1 and CDR2 from the germline V gene are LNHNV and YYDKDF (reference sequence). This chain's CDR3 is CATSSSEELSYNEQFF. The CDR3 nucleotides are TGTGCCACCAGCAGTTCGGAGGAGCTATCCTACAATGAGCAGTTCTTC. Combining the CDR3 with reference TRBV15 and TRBJ2-1 gives the whole variable domain DAMVIQNPRYQVTQFGKPVTLSCSQTLNHNVMYWYQQKSSQAPKLLFHYYDKDFNNEADTPDNFQSRRPNTSFCFLDIRSPGLGDTAMYLCATSSSEELSYNEQFFGPGTRLTVL.

The CDR3 is CASSLIGGSSYNEQFF. The CDR3, as DNA: TGTGCCAGCAGCTTAATTGGGGGGAGCTCCTACAATGAGCAGTTCTTC. This chain joins TRBV7-3 and TRBJ2-1; possible D gene TRBD2, 6 bases. The CDR3 is made up of 16 amino acids. In germline, CDR1 is SGHTA, CDR2 FQGTGA. Deletions cut 1 base from V and 0 bases from J, with 10 bases between.

The chain uses TRBV11-1 and TRBJ1-4; perhaps TRBD1 as D (5 bases). This CDR3 contains 14 residues. V lost 5 bases to trimming and J lost 6 bases, with 13 bases between them. Germline values: CDR1 SGHAT, CDR2 FQDESV (reference sequence). The CDR3 sequence is CASSPKGYDEKLFF. DNA of the CDR3: TGTGCCAGCAGCCCTAAGGGGTACGATGAAAAACTGTTTTTT.

V is TRBV4-3 and J is TRBJ2-3; D is uncertain. The CDR3 consists of 13 residues. The V gene lost 4 bases and the J gene lost 4 bases, with 9 bases spanning the gap. CDR1 LGHNA and CDR2 YSLEER come from the germline V gene. CDR3 amino acids: CASSPSLSDTQYF. DNA of the CDR3: TGCGCCAGCAGCCCAAGTCTTTCAGATACGCAGTATTTT.